These 15 T cell receptor beta chains came from one sample sequenced in a study of cytomegalovirus exposure and HLA in healthy donors. Vbeta (60) and Jbeta (13) primers were used in the PCR. Assay: immunoSEQ multiplex PCR; the TCRdb copy retains only in-frame clones and omits some. The sample lists 120,000 or so clones; about 73% were seen once. Sequenced: PBMCs. The receptors derive from a middle-aged woman in good health and CMV-seronegative.

This sequence joins TRBV7-9 and TRBJ2-7; 8 nucleotides match TRBD1. Germline-derived CDR1 and CDR2 are SEHNR and FQNEAQ (reference sequence). The CDR3 spans 17 residues. The V and J ends lost 1 base and 2 bases, in that order; junction bases with no gene match: 10. DNA of the CDR3: TGTGCCAGCAGCTTAGGCCCATCGGGACAGGCTGCCTACGAGCAGTACTTC. This translates into CASSLGPSGQAAYEQYF.

This clone was recorded a few times. The chain employs TRBV28 and TRBJ1-1; D call uncertain. V lost 4 bases and J lost 1, with 13 bases in between. The CDR3 totals 15 residues. Per the germline V gene, CDR1 is MDHEN and CDR2 is SYDVKM. This CDR3 is CASSSVGEGNTEAFF. The CDR3 DNA sequence: TGTGCCAGCAGTTCCGTGGGAGAGGGGAACACTGAAGCTTTCTTT.

CDR3 region: CASSSRTSGITDTQYF. The CDR3 DNA sequence: TGTGCCAGCAGTTCCCGGACTAGCGGGATCACAGATACGCAGTATTTT. The genes are TRBV6-5 and TRBJ2-3; TRBD2 aligns across 12 bases. CDR1 is MNHEY and CDR2 is SVGAGI in the germline V gene. The CDR3 extends over 16 amino acids. V dropped 4 bases and J dropped 2; count of bases not matched to a gene: 4.

This chain joins TRBV28 and TRBJ1-2, with D unresolved. Trimming pared 5 bases from V and 4 bases from J, leaving 8 bases between. Germline assignment: CDR1 MDHEN and CDR2 SYDVKM. The CDR3 has 12 amino acids. CDR3 sequence (DNA): TGTGCCAGCAGTACCGTGGCCTATGGCTACACCTTC. Protein product: CASSTVAYGYTF.

The chain is built from TRBV6-1 and TRBJ2-2, with D possibly TRBD2 on 7 matching bases. The CDR3 has 14 amino acids. V was trimmed by 7 bases and J by 5 bases, leaving 14 bases between them. Looked up from germline, CDR1 is MNHNS and CDR2 is SASEGT. The CDR3 DNA sequence: TGTGCCAGCAAACGGGGGGCCGGGACCGGGGAGCTGTTTTTT. Its protein product is CASKRGAGTGELFF.

This clone occurred once. V and J are TRBV10-3 and TRBJ2-7; no clear D. Germline V lookup: CDR1 ENHRY, CDR2 SYGVKD. There are 15 residues in the CDR3. Trimming pared 5 bases from V and 0 bases from J, leaving 14 bases between. The CDR3 DNA follows: TGTGCCATCAGTCCTCGCACAGCCTCCTCCTACGAGCAGTACTTC. Translated, it gives CAISPRTASSYEQYF.

This chain uses TRBV18 with TRBJ2-1; 10 bases map to TRBD1. The V gene end was trimmed by 2 bases and the J gene end by 6 bases; junction bases not matched to a gene: 4. In germline, CDR1 is KGHSH, CDR2 LQKENI. The CDR3 is 15 residues long. The CDR3 DNA reads as TGTGCCAGCTCACCATTGGGACAGGGGAGCAATGAGCAGTTCTTC. As protein: CASSPLGQGSNEQFF.

The chain joins TRBV6-5 to TRBJ2-7, with a tentative D call TRBD2 (5 bases). There are 16 residues in the CDR3. The germline V gene has CDR1 MNHEY and CDR2 SVGAGI. Trimming shortened V by 2 bases and J by 2 bases, and 16 bases separated the two germline ends. The DNA of the CDR3 is TGTGCCAGCAGTTACCAAGCGGCCGGACGGACCTACGAGCAGTACTTC. Its translation: CASSYQAAGRTYEQYF.

The chain is built from TRBV19 and TRBJ2-1; TRBD2 aligns across 10 bases. This CDR3 has 17 residues. V gave up 6 bases and J gave up 7 bases; unmatched junction bases: 15. CDR1 and CDR2 (germline): LNHDA, SQIVND (reference sequence). The CDR3 bases are TGTGCCAGTAGCCGGGGTTGGGGGACTAGCGTTACGAATGAGCAGTTCTTC. As protein: CASSRGWGTSVTNEQFF.

The gene calls are TRBV9 and TRBJ1-1; D possibly corresponds to TRBD1 (5 bases). Germline loops: CDR1 SGDLS, CDR2 YYNGEE. Trimming removed 3 bases from V and 1 base from J, with 13 bases in between. The CDR3 has 15 amino acids. CDR3 protein: CASSARGGSNTEAFF. The CDR3 DNA is TGTGCCAGCAGCGCCCGTGGGGGGTCGAACACTGAAGCTTTCTTT.

Of note for this clone: Germline and junction disagree at one end, which may indicate a read error. The J gene is TRBJ1-2, the V gene TRBV6-5; TRBD1 agrees at 7 bases. The CDR3 is made up of 16 amino acids. Germline V lookup: CDR1 MNHEY, CDR2 SVGAGI. CDR3 in DNA: TGTGCCAGCAGTTCATCGGACAGGAGAATTAACTATGGCTACCCCTTC. It codes for CASSSSDRRINYGYPF.

The chain has TRBV11-3 and TRBJ2-2; 7 bases map to TRBD2. Germline lookup yields CDR1 SGHNT and CDR2 YENEEA. The CDR3 is made up of 16 amino acids. V was clipped by 0 bases and J by 4 bases; unmatched bases: 5. The CDR3 DNA reads TGTGCCAGCAGCTTAGAGCCCTCGGGAGGCACCGGGGAGCTGTTTTTT. Encoded protein: CASSLEPSGGTGELFF.

This clone was observed a single time. The sample holds other DNA sequences that translate to the same CDR3. The chain has TRBV28 and TRBJ2-7, with 7 positions matching TRBD1. Trimming took 6 bases from V and 2 from J; bases not matched to a gene: 1. Germline V CDR1 and CDR2: MDHEN, SYDVKM. CDR3 length: 12 residues. The CDR3 sequence: CASRQGTYEQYF. The DNA of the CDR3 is TGTGCCAGCAGACAGGGGACCTACGAGCAGTACTTC.

CDR3 sequence (DNA): TGTGCCAGGGGACTAGCGGGAGGGAACACCGGGGAGCTGTTTTTT. Residues: CARGLAGGNTGELFF. The chain is built from TRBV2 and TRBJ2-2, with 15 bases lining up with TRBD2. Germline-derived CDR1 and CDR2 are SNHLY and FYNNEI. The junction had 0 bases not matched to a gene; V was cut back by 9 bases and J by 1 base. The CDR3 is 15 residues long.

This clone was found once. This chain's CDR3 is CAIRPPGGQETQYF. The CDR3 bases are TGTGCCATCAGACCGCCGGGGGGCCAAGAGACCCAGTACTTC. The chain couples TRBV10-3 to TRBJ2-5; 7 nucleotides agree with TRBD2. The germline V gene encodes CDR1 ENHRY and CDR2 SYGVKD. The CDR3 sequence is 14 residues long. J gave up 1 base and V 6 bases, and 5 bases lay outside the gene matches.